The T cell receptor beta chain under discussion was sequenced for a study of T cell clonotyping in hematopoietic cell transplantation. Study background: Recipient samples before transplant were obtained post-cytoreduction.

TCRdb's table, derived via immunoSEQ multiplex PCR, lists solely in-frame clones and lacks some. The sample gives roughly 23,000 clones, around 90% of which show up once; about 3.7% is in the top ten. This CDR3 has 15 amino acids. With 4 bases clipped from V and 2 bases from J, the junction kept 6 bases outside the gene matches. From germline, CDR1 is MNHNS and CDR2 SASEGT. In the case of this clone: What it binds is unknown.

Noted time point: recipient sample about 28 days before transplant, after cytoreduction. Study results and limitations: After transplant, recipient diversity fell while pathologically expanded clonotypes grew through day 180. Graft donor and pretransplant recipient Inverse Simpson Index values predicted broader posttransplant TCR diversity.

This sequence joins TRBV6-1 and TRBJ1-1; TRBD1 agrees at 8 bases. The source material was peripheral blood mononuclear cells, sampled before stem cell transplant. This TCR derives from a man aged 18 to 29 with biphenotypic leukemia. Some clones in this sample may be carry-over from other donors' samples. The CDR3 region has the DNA TGTGCCAGCAGTGCCCAGACAGGGGCCAACACTGAAGCTTTCTTT. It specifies CASSAQTGANTEAFF.